The text below deals with one T cell receptor (beta chain). The sample belongs to a study of blood T cell repertoires in COVID-19. Background on the study: COVID-19 samples collected from the United States, Italy and Spain covered acute and convalescent phases. PBMCs, B-cell-depleted T cells, or T cells provided the cDNA or gDNA that made up the material.

V lost 7 bases and J 5 bases, leaving 15 bases between the germline ends. The germline V gene has CDR1 SGHRS and CDR2 YFSETQ. The CDR3 has 13 residues. The Seattle patients joined while their infection was active and were tracked longitudinally afterward. TCRdb's copy holds only in-frame clones and misses some; the assay was immunoSEQ multiplex PCR. The sample shows about 220,000 clones, 75% to 85% of them seen only once. This chain uses TRBV5-1 with TRBJ2-5, with D tentatively TRBD1 (5 bases). Sequencing was carried out using peripheral blood. The sequence was collected from a woman aged 65 to 85 with COVID-19, enrolled during active disease. The DNA of the CDR3 is TGCGCCAGCGGGAACCTTGCAGGGGAGACCCAGTACTTC. Translating it yields CASGNLAGETQYF.